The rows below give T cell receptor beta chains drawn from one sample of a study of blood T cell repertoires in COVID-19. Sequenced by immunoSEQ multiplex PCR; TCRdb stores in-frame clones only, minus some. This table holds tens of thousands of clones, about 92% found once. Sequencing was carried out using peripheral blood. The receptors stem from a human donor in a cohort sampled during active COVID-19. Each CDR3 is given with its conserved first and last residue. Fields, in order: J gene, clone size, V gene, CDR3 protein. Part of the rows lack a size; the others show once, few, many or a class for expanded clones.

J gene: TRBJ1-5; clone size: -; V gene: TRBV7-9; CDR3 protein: CASSSTGTVGISPQHF
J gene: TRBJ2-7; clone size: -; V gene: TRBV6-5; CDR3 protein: CASTGDRGHEQYF
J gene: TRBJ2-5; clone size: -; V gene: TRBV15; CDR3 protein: CATSEGDQRAQYF
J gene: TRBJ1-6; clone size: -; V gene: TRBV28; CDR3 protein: CASRSGTVGVNSPLHF
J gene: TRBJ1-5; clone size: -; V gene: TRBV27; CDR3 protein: CASSLVGPYSNQPQHF
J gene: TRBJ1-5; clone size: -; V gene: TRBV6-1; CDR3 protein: CASSESSGVQPQHF
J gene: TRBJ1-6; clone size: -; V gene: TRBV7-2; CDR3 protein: CASSLLGQGFNSPLHF
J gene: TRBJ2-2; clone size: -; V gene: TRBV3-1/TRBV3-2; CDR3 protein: CASSPGTSGTSNTGELFF
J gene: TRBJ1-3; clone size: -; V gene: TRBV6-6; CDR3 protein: CASSTALSSGNTIYF
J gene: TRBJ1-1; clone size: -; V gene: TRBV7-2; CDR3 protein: CASSLAIHRGVEAFF
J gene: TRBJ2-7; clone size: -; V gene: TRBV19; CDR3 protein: CASSKATGGPEYF
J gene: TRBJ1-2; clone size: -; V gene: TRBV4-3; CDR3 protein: CASSQEPSDGYTF
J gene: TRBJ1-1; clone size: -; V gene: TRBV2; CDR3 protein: CASSGQGFTEAFF
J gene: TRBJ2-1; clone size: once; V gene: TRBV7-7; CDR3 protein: CASSLGTSPNNEQFF
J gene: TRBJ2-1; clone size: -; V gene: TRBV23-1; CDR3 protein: CASTPPGSGSQYNEQFF
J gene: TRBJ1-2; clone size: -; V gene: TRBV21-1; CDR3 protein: CASSTPRTEDGYGYTF
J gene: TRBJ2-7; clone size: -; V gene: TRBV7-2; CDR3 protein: CASSPDLGSSEQYF
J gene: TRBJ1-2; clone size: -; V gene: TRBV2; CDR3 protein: CASSPTQGNYGYTF
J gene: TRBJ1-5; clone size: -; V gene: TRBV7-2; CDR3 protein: CASSLASFQPQHF
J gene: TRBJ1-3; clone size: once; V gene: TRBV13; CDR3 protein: CASSLGLGAVVRGNTIYF
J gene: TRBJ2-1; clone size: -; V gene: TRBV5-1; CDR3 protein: CASSLEGTGGNEQFF
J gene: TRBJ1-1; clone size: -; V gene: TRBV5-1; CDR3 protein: CASSWSGGVTEAFF
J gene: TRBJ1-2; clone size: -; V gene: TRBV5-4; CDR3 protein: CASSRSGGQLYGYTF
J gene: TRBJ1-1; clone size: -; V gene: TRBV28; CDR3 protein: CASHGGEHTEAFF
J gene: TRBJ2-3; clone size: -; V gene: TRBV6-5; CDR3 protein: CASSYRPGRVADTQYF
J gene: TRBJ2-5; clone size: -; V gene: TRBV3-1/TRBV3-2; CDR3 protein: CASSLWTSNPNF
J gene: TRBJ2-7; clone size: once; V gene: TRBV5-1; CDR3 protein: CASSLATTDTYEQYF
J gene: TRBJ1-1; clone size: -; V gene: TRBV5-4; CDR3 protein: CASSLDRGNTEAFF
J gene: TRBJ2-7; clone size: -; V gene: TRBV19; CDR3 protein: CASSIYYEQYF
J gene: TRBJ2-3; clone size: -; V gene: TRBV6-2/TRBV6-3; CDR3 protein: CASSLDGSGGDTQYF
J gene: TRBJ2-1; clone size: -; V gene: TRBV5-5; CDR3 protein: CASSLQGVVSYNEQFF
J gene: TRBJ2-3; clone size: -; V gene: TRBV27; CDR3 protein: CASSFGGEDITDTQYF
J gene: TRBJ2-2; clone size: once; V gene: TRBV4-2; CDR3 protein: CASSRPQDDTGELFF
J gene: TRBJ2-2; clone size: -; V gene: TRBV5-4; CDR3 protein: CASSQDRGQVTGELFF
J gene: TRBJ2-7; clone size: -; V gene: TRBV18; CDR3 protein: CASSTGGPYEQYF
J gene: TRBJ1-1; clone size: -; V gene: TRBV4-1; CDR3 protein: CASSSSQVDISEAFF
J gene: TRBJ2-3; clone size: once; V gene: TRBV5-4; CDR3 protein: CASSLKAGGPPSTDTQYF
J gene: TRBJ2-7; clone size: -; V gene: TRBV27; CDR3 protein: CASRAQGSGEQYF
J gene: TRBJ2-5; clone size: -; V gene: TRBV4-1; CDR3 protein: CASSLPGLGGETQYF